What follows are 3 T cell receptor beta chains derived from one specimen sequenced in a study of cytomegalovirus exposure and HLA in healthy donors. Use of 60 Vbeta and 13 Jbeta primers characterized the PCR. The table came from immunoSEQ multiplex PCR; TCRdb's copy has only in-frame clones and leaves some out. The sample consists of about 300,000 clones, about nine tenths of them appearing once. Input material: PBMCs. The receptors come from a man aged 35 to 55 in good health and CMV-seropositive.

The chain links TRBV4-1 to TRBJ2-1; 11 bases fit TRBD1. From germline, CDR1 is MGHRA and CDR2 YSYEKL. The CDR3 has 15 amino acids. J lost 8 bases, V lost 2 bases, and 5 bases had no gene match. CDR3 protein: CASSQPGQGVYEQFF. DNA of the CDR3: TGCGCCAGCAGCCAACCGGGACAGGGGGTCTATGAGCAGTTCTTC.

The chain recombines TRBV27 with TRBJ2-2, with 12 bases fitting TRBD1. J lost 6 bases, V lost 3 bases, and 14 bases had no gene match. This CDR3 contains 19 residues. The V gene's germline CDR1 is MNHEY and CDR2 SMNVEV (reference sequence). The CDR3 bases are TGTGCCAGCAGTTTTTTATTAATCCCCGGGACAGGGGGCTCCGGGGAGCTGTTTTTT. Translating gives CASSFLLIPGTGGSGELFF.

The rearrangement uses TRBV9 and TRBJ2-3, with 16 positions matching TRBD2. This CDR3 has 18 residues. Germline-derived CDR1 and CDR2 are SGDLS and YYNGEE. The junction had 5 bases not matched to a gene; V was cut back by 3 bases and J by 1 base. The CDR3 loop reads CASSGGLAGGPGTDTQYF. CDR3 nucleotide sequence: TGTGCCAGCAGCGGGGGACTAGCGGGAGGGCCAGGCACAGATACGCAGTATTTT.